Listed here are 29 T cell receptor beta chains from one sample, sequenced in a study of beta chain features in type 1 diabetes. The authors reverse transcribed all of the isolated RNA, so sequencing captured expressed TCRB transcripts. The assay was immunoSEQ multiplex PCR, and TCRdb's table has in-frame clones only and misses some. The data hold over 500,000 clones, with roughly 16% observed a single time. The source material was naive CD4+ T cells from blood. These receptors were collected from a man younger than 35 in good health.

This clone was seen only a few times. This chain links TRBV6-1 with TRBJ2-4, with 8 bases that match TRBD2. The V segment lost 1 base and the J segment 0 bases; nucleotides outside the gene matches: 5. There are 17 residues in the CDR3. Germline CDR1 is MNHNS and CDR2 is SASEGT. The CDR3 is CASSEDGAGGAKNIQYF. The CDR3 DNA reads TGTGCCAGCAGTGAAGATGGGGCGGGGGGAGCCAAAAACATTCAGTACTTC.

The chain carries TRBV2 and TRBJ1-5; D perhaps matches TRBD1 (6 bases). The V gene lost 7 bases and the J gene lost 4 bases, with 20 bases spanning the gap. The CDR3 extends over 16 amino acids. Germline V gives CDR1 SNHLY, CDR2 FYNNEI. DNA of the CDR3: TGTGCCAGCACCCCCGAGGGGGGCCCAGGGAATCAGCCCCAGCATTTT. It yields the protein CASTPEGGPGNQPQHF.

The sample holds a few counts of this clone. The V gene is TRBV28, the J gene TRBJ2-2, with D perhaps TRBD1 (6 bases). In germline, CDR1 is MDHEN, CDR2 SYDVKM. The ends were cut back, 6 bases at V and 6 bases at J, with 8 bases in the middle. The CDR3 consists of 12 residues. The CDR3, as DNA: TGTGCCAGCAGACACAGGGCCGGGGAGCTGTTTTTT. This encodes CASRHRAGELFF.

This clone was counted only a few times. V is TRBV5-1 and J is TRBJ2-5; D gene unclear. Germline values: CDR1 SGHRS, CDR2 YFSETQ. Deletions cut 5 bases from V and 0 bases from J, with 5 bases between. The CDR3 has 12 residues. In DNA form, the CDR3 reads TGCGCCAGCAGACCCGACCAAGAGACCCAGTACTTC. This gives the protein CASRPDQETQYF.

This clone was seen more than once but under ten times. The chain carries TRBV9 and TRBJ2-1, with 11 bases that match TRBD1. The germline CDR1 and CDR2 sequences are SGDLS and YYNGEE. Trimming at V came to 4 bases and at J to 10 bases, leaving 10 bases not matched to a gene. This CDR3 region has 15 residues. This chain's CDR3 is CASSLGTGGKGEQFF. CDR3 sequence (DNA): TGTGCCAGCAGCCTCGGGACAGGGGGTAAGGGCGAGCAGTTCTTC.

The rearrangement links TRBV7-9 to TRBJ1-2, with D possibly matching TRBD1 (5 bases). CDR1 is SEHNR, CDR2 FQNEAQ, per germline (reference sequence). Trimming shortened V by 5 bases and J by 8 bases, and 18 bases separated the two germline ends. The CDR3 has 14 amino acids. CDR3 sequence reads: CASSTQGFWNGYTF. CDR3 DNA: TGTGCCAGCAGCACCCAGGGTTTCTGGAACGGCTACACCTTC.

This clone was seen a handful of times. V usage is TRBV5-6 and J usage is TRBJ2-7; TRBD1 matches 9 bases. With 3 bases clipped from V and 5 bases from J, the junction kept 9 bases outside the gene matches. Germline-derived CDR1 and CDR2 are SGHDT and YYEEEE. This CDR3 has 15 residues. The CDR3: CASSSDGTGSDEQYF. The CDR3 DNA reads TGTGCCAGCAGCTCGGACGGGACAGGGAGTGACGAGCAGTACTTC.

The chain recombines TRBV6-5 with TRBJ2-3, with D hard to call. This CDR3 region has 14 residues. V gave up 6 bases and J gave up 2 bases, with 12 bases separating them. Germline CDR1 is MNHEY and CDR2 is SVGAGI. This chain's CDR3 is CASRPASLTDTQYF. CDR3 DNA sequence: TGTGCCAGCAGACCTGCGTCCCTCACAGATACGCAGTATTTT.

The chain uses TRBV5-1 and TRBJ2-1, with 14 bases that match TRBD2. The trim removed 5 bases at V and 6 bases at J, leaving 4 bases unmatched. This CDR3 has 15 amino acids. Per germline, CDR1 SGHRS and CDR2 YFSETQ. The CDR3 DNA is TGCGCCAGCAGAACCGGGACTAGCGGGAGCAATGAGCAGTTCTTC. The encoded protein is CASRTGTSGSNEQFF.

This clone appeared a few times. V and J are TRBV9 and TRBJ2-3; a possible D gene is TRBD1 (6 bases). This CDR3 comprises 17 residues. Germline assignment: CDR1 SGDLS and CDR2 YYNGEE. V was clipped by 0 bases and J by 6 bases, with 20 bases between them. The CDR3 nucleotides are TGTGCCAGCAGCGTAGACCCCTGGACAGACTTACGCGATACGCAGTATTTT. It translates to CASSVDPWTDLRDTQYF.

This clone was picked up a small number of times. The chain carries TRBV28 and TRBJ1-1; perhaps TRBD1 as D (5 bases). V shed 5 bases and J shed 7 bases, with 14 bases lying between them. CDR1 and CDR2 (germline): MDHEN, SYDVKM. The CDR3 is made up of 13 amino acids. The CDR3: CASSKLLQGEAFF. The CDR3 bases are TGTGCCAGCAGTAAGCTCCTCCAGGGTGAAGCTTTCTTT.

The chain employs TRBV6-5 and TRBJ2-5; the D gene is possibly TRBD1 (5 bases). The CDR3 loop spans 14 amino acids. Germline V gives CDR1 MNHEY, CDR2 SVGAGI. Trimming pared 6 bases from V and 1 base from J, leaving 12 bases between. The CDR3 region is CASSRQGSQETQYF. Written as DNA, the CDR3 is TGTGCCAGCAGCCGCCAGGGCTCCCAAGAGACCCAGTACTTC.

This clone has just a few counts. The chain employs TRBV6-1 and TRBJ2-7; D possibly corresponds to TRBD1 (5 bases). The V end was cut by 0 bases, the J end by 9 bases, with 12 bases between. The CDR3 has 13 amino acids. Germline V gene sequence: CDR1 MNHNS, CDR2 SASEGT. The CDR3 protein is CASSEAKERGQYF. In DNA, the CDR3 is TGTGCCAGCAGTGAAGCGAAGGAAAGGGGGCAGTACTTC.

As DNA, the CDR3 is TGTGCCAGCAGTTCAGGGGGAAGGGAGCAGTACTTC. Protein product: CASSSGGREQYF. This chain links TRBV6-5 with TRBJ2-5, with TRBD1 matching 7 bases. This CDR3 is built from 12 residues. V lost 4 bases to trimming and J lost 11 bases; unmatched junction nucleotides: 7. CDR1 is MNHEY and CDR2 is SVGAGI in the germline V gene.

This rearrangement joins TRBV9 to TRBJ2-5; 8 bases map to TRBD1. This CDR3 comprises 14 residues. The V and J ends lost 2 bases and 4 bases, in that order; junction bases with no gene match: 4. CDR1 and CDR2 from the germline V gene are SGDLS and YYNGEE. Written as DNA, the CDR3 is TGTGCCAGCAGCGTGGGACAGGAGGCAGAGACCCAGTACTTC. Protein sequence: CASSVGQEAETQYF.

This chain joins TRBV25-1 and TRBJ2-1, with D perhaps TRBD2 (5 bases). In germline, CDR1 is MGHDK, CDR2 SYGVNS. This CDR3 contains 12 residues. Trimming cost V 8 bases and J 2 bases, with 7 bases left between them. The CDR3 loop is CASHGTYNEQFF. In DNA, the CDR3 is TGTGCCAGCCACGGGACCTACAATGAGCAGTTCTTC.

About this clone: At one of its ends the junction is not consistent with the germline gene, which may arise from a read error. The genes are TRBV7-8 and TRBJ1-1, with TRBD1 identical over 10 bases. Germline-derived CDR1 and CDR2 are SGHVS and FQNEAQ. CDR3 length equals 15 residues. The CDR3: CASSGRDRGHPDAFF. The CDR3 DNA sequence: TGTGCCAGCAGCGGCCGGGACAGGGGCCACCCTGATGCTTTCTTT. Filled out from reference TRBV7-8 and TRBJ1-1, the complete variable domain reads GAGVSQSPRYKVAKRGQDVALRCDPISGHVSLFWYQQALGQGPEFLTYFQNEAQLDKSGLPSDRFFAERPEGSVSTLKIQRTQQEDSAVYLCASSGRDRGHPDAFFGQGTRLTVV.

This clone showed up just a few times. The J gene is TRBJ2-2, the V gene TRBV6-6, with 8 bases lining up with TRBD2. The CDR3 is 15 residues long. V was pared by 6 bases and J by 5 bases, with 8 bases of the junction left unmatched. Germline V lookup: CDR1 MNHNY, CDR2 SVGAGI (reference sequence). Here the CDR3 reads CASRPGGVGTGELFF. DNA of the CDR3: TGTGCCAGCAGGCCCGGGGGGGTAGGAACCGGGGAGCTGTTTTTT.

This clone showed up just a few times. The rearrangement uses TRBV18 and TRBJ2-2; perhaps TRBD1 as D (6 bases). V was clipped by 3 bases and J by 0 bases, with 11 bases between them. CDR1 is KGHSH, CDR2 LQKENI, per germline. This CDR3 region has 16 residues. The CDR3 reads CASSPGTLANTGELFF. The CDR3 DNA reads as TGTGCCAGCTCACCCGGGACATTAGCGAACACCGGGGAGCTGTTTTTT.

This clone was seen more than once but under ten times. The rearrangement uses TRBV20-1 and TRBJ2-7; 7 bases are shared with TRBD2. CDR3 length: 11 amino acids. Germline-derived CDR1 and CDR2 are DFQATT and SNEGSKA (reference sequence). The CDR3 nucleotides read TGCAGCCTGACGGGGGGCTACGAGCAGTACTTC. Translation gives CSLTGGYEQYF.

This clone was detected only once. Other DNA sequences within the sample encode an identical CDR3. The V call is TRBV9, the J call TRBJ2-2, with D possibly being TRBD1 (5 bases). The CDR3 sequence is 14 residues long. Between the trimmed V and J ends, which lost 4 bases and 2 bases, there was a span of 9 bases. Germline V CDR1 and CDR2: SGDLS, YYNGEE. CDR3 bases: TGTGCCAGCAGCCCCCAGGGCAACACCGGGGAGCTGTTTTTT. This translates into CASSPQGNTGELFF.

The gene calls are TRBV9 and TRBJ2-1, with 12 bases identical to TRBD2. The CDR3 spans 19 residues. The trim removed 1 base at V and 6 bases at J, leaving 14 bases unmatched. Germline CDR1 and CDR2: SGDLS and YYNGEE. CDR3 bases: TGTGCCAGCAGCGTATGGGCTAGCGGGAGGGATACGTCCGCCAATGAGCAGTTCTTC. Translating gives CASSVWASGRDTSANEQFF.

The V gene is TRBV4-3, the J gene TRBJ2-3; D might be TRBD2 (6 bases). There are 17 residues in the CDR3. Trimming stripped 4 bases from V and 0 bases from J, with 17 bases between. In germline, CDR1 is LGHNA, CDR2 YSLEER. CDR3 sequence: CASSPPWGGNSTDTQYF. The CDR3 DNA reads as TGCGCCAGCAGCCCCCCATGGGGCGGGAATAGCACAGATACGCAGTATTTT.

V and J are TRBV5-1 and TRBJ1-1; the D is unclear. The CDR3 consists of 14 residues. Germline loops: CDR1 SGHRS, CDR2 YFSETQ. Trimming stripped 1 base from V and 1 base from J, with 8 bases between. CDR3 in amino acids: CASSLTWANTEAFF. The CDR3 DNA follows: TGCGCCAGCAGCTTGACGTGGGCGAACACTGAAGCTTTCTTT.

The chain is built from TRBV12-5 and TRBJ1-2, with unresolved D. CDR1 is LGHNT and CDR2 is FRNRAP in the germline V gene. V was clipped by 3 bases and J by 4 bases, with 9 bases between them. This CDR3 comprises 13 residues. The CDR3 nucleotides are TGTGCTAGTGGTTTCTCAGGTAGCTATGGCTACACCTTC. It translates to CASGFSGSYGYTF.

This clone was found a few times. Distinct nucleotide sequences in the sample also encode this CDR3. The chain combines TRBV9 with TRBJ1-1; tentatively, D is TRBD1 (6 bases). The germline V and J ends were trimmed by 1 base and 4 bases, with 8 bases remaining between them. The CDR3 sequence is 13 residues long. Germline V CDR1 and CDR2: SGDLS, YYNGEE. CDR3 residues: CASSVRGGTEAFF. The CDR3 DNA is TGTGCCAGCAGCGTAAGGGGGGGCACTGAAGCTTTCTTT. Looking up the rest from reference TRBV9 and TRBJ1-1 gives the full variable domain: DSGVTQTPKHLITATGQRVTLRCSPRSGDLSVYWYQQSLDQGLQFLIQYYNGEERAKGNILERFSAQQFPDLHSELNLSSLELGDSALYFCASSVRGGTEAFFGQGTRLTVV.

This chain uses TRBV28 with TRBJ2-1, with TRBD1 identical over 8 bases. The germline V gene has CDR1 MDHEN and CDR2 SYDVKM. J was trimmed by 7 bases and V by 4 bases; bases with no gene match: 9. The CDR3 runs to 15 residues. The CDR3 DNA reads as TGTGCCAGCAGTTCCCGGACAGGGTGGAGAAATGAGCAGTTCTTC. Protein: CASSSRTGWRNEQFF. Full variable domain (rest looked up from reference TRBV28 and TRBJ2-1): DVKVTQSSRYLVKRTGEKVFLECVQDMDHENMFWYRQDPGLGLRLIYFSYDVKMKEKGDIPEGYSVSREKKERFSLILESASTNQTSMYLCASSSRTGWRNEQFFGPGTRLTVL.

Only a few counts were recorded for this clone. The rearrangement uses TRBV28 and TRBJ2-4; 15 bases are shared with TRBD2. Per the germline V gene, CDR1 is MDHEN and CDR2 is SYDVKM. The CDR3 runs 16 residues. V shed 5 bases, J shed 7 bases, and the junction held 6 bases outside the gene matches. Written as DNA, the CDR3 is TGTGCCAGCAGTACGGGACTAGCGGGAGGTCGTAACATTCAGTACTTC. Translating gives CASSTGLAGGRNIQYF.

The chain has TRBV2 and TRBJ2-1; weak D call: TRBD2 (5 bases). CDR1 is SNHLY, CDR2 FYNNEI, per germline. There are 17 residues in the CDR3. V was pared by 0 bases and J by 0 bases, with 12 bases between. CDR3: CASSEALSGSSYNEQFF. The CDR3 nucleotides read TGTGCCAGCAGTGAAGCGCTCAGCGGTAGCTCCTACAATGAGCAGTTCTTC.